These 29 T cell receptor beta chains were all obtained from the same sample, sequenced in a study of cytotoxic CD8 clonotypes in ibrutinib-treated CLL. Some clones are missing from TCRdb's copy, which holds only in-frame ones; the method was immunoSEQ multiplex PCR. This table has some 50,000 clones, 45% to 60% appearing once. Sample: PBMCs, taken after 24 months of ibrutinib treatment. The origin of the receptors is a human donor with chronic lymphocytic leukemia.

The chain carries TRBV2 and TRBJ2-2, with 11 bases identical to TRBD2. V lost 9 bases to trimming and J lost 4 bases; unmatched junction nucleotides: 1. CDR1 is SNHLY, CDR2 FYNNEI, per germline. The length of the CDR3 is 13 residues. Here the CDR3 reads CARGTSGTGELFF. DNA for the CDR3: TGTGCCAGGGGGACTAGCGGCACCGGGGAGCTGTTTTTT.

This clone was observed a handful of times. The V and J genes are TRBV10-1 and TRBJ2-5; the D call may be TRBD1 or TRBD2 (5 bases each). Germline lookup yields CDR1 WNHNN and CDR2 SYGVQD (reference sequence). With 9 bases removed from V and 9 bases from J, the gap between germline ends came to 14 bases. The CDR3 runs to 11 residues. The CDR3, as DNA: TGCGCCAGTGGGACCCGAGGGGCCCAGTACTTC. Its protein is CASGTRGAQYF.

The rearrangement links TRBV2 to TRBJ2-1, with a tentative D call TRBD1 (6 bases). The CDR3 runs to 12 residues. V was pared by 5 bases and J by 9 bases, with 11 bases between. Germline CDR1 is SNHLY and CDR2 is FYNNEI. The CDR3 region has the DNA TGTGCCAGCAGTTACGGACAGTTTGAGCAGTTCTTC. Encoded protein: CASSYGQFEQFF.

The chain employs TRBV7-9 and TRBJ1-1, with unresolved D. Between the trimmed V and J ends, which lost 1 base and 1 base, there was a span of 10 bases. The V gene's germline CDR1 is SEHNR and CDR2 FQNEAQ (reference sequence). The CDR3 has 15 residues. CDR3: CASSLGLMENTEAFF. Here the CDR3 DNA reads TGTGCCAGCAGCTTAGGATTGATGGAGAACACTGAAGCTTTCTTT.

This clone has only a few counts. As DNA, the CDR3 is TGTGCCAGTAGCATCGCCGGGGCACACATTCAGTACTTC. Translated: CASSIAGAHIQYF. This chain joins TRBV19 and TRBJ2-4; possibly TRBD1 or TRBD2 for D (5 bases each). CDR3 length: 13 residues. V was clipped by 6 bases and J by 8 bases, with 14 bases between them. The germline V gene has CDR1 LNHDA and CDR2 SQIVND (reference sequence).

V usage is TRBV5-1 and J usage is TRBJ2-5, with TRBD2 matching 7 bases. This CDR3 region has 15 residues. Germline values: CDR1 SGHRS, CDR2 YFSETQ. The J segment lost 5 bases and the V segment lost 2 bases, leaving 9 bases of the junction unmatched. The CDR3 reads CASSLMGPGGETQYF. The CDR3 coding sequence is TGCGCCAGCAGCTTAATGGGTCCCGGGGGGGAGACCCAGTACTTC.

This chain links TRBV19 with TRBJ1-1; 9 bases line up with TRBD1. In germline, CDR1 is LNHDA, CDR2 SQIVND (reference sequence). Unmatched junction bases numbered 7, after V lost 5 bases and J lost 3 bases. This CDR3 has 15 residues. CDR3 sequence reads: CASSPGTGRDTEAFF. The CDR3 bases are TGTGCCAGTAGTCCGGGGACAGGGAGGGACACTGAAGCTTTCTTT.

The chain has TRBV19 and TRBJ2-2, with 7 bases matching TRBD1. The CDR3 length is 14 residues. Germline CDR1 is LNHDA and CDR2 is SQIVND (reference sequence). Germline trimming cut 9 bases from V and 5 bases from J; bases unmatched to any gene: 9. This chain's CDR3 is CASTTGAKTGELFF. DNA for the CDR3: TGTGCCAGCACCACAGGGGCCAAAACCGGGGAGCTGTTTTTT.

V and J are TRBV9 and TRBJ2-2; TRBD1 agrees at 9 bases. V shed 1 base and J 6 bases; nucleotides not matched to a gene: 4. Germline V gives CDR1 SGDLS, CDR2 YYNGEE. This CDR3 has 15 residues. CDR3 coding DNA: TGTGCCAGCAGCGTACTAACAGGGGGCGCCGGGGAGCTGTTTTTT. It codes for CASSVLTGGAGELFF. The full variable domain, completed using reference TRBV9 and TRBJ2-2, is DSGVTQTPKHLITATGQRVTLRCSPRSGDLSVYWYQQSLDQGLQFLIQYYNGEERAKGNILERFSAQQFPDLHSELNLSSLELGDSALYFCASSVLTGGAGELFFGEGSRLTVL.

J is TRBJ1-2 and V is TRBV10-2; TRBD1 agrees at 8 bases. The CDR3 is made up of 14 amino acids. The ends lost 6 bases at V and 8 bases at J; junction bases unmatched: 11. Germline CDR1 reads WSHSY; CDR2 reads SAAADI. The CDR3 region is CASSPGQGGYGYTF. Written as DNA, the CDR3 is TGCGCCAGCAGCCCCGGACAGGGAGGCTACGGCTACACCTTC.

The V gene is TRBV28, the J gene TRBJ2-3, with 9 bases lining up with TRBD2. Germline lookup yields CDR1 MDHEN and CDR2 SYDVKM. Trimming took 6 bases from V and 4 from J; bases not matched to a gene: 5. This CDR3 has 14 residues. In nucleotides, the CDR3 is TGTGCCAGCAGCTTCTTAGCGGGGGCAGATACGCAGTATTTT. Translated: CASSFLAGADTQYF.

CDR3 region: CASSLARSGETQYF. The CDR3 DNA reads as TGTGCCAGCAGCTTGGCGAGGTCGGGAGAGACCCAGTACTTC. The V gene is TRBV5-4, the J gene TRBJ2-5; D is unclear. The CDR3 is 14 residues long. Deletions cut 0 bases from V and 4 bases from J, with 10 bases between. Germline values: CDR1 SGHNT, CDR2 YYREEE (reference sequence). Drawing the rest from reference TRBV5-4 and TRBJ2-5, the complete variable domain is ETGVTQSPTHLIKTRGQQVTLRCSSQSGHNTVSWYQQALGQGPQFIFQYYREEENGRGNFPPRFSGLQFPNYSSELNVNALELDDSALYLCASSLARSGETQYFGPGTRLLVL.

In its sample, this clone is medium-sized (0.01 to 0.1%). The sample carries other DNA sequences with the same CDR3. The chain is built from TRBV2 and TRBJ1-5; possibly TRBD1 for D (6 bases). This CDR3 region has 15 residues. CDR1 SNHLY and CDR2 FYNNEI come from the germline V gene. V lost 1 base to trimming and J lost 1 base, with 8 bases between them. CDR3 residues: CASSEGGQSNQPQHF. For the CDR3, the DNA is TGTGCCAGCAGTGAAGGGGGGCAGAGCAATCAGCCCCAGCATTTT.

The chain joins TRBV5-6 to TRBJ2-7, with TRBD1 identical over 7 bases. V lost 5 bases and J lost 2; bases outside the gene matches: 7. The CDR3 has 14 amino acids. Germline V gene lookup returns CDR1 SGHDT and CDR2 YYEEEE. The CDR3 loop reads CASSAGTETYEQYF. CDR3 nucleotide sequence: TGTGCCAGCAGTGCCGGGACAGAGACCTACGAGCAGTACTTC.

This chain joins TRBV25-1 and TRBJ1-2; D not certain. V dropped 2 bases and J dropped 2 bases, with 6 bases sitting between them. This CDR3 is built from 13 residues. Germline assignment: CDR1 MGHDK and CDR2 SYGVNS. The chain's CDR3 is CASSEGQNYGYTF. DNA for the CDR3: TGTGCCAGCAGTGAAGGGCAGAACTATGGCTACACCTTC.

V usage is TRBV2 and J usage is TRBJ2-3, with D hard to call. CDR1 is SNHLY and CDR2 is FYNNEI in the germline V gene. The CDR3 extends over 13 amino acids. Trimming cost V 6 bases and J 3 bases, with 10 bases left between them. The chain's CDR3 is CASSPRWTDTQYF. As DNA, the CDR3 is TGTGCCAGCAGCCCCCGCTGGACAGATACGCAGTATTTT.

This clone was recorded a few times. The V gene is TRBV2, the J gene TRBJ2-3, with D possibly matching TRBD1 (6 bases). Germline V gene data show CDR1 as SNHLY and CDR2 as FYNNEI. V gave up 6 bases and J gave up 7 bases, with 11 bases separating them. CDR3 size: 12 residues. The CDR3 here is CASRGASHTQYF. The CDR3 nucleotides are TGTGCCAGCAGGGGGGCGAGCCATACGCAGTATTTT.

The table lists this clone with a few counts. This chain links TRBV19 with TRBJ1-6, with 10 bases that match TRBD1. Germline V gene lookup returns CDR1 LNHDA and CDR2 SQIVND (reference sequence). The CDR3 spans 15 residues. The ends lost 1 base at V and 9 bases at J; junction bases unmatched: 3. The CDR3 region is CASSIAGQGLSPLHF. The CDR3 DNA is TGTGCCAGTAGTATAGCGGGACAGGGGCTTTCACCCCTCCACTTT.

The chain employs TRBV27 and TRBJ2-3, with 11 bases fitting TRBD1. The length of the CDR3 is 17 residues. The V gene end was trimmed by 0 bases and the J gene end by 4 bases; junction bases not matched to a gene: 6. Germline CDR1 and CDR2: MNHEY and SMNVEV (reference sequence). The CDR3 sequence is CASSLSMWTGGPDTQYF. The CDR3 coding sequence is TGTGCCAGCAGTTTATCTATGTGGACAGGGGGCCCAGATACGCAGTATTTT.

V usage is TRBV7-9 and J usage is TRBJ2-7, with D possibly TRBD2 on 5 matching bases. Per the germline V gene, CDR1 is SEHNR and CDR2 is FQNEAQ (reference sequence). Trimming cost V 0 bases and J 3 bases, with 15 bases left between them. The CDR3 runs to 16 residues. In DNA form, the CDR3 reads TGTGCCAGCAGCTTAGCTGGTGGACTCGGAGGCTACGAGCAGTACTTC. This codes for CASSLAGGLGGYEQYF. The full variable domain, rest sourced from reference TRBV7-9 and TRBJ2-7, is DTGVSQNPRHKITKRGQNVTFRCDPISEHNRLYWYRQTLGQGPEFLTYFQNEAQLEKSRLLSDRFSAERPKGSFSTLEIQRTEQGDSAMYLCASSLAGGLGGYEQYFGPGTRLTVT.

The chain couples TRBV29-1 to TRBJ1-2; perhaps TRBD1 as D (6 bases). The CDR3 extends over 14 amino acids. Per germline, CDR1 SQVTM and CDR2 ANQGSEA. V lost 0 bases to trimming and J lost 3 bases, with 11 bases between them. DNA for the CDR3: TGCAGCGTTGAAGATCAGGACAGCTACTATGGCTACACCTTC. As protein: CSVEDQDSYYGYTF.

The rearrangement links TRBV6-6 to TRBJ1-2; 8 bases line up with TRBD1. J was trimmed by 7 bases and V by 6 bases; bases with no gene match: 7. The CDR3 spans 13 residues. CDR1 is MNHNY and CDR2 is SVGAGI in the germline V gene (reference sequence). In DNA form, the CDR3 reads TGTGCCAGCAGGCCCGGGACAGGCTCTGGCTACACCTTC. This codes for CASRPGTGSGYTF.

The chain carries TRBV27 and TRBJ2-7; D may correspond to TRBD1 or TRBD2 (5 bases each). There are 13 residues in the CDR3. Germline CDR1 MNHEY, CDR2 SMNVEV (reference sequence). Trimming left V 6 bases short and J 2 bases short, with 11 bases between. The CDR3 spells CASSHRGAYEQYF. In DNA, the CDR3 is TGTGCCAGCAGCCATCGAGGGGCCTACGAGCAGTACTTC.

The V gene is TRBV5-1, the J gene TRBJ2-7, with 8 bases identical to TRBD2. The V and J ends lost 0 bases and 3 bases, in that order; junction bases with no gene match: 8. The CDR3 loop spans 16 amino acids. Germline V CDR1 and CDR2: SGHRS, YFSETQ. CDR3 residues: CASSLGGTAGGYEQYF. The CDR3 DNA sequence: TGCGCCAGCAGCTTGGGAGGGACGGCGGGGGGCTACGAGCAGTACTTC.

The CDR3 sequence: CASSLTLAANLNEQFF. CDR3 in DNA: TGTGCCAGCAGCTTGACTCTAGCTGCCAACCTCAATGAGCAGTTCTTC. The chain uses TRBV7-8 and TRBJ2-1; D may be TRBD2 (5 bases). The V gene lost 3 bases and the J gene lost 6 bases, with 18 bases spanning the gap. Germline CDR1 and CDR2: SGHVS and FQNEAQ. The CDR3 spans 16 residues.

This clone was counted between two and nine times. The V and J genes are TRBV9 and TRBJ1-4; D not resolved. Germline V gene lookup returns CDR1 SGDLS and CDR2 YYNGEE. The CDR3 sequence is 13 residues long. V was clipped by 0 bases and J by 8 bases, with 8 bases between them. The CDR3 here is CASSVAGGEKLFF. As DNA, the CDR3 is TGTGCCAGCAGCGTAGCCGGCGGCGAAAAACTGTTTTTT.

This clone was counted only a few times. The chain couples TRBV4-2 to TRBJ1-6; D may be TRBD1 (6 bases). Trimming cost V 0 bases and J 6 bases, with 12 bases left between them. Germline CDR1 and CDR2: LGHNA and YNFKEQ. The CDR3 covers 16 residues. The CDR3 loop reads CASSQDLTDSNSPLHF. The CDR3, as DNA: TGTGCCAGCAGCCAAGATTTGACGGACAGTAATTCACCCCTCCACTTT.

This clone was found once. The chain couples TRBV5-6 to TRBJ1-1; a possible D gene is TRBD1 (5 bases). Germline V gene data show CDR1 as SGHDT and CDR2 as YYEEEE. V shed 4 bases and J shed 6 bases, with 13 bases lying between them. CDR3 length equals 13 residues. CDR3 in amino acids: CASSPRVGAEAFF. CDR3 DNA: TGTGCCAGCAGCCCCAGGGTTGGCGCTGAAGCTTTCTTT.

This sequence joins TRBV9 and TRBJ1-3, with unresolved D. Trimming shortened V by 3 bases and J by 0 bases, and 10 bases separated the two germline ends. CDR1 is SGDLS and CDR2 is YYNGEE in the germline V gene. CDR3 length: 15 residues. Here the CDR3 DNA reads TGTGCCAGCAGCGCAGGAATAGCCTCTGGAAACACCATATATTTT. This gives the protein CASSAGIASGNTIYF.